The source of this TCR beta chain is a study of T cell responses to AZD1222 COVID-19 vaccine. General observations from the study: Unmutated variant regions are reportedly targeted by nearly half of spike-specific TCRs. When two AZD1222 doses had been given, Spike-specific TCR breadth and depth rose.

The CDR3 extends over 15 amino acids. V was pared by 7 bases and J by 1 base, with 8 bases of the junction left unmatched. Germline V gives CDR1 MNHEY, CDR2 SVGAGI. Produced via immunoSEQ multiplex PCR; TCRdb's table is partial and in-frame only. The data contain over 200,000 clones, around 94% of them singletons. A remark on this clone: Its cognate antigen is unknown.

The V gene is TRBV6-5, the J gene TRBJ1-1, with 8 bases that match TRBD1. This clonotype originated in an adult who received the MenACWY meningococcal vaccine as a control. This specimen was peripheral blood, taken 28 days after the second dose of the MenACWY control vaccine. The CDR3 DNA follows: TGTGCCAGCACCCCCTATCAGGGGGCGAACACTGAAGCTTTCTTT. Its protein product is CASTPYQGANTEAFF.